This TCR beta chain comes out of a study of blood T cell repertoires in COVID-19. Turning to the study itself: In each case, the material was cDNA or gDNA derived from T cells, B-cell-depleted T cells, or PBMCs.

Trimming took 7 bases from V and 2 from J, leaving 11 bases between them. This CDR3 is built from 13 residues. Participants, roughly 18 to 90 years old, spanned about 26 US areas. Exposed volunteers were people who met a COVID-19 case within 2 weeks before study entry. Data came from immunoSEQ multiplex PCR; TCRdb stores just in-frame clones and leaves some out. Here the sample spans over 200,000 clones, around 90% being singletons. This clonotype was obtained from a woman in her twenties or thirties who had been exposed to COVID-19. Sequenced sample: PBMCs or T cells enriched from blood (not recorded which). The chain uses TRBV12-3 or TRBV12-4 and TRBJ1-2; D uncertain. CDR3 nucleotide sequence: TGTGCCAGCACCCGGACTGCCAACTATGGCTACACCTTC. Translation gives CASTRTANYGYTF.